This TCR beta chain was sequenced for a study of blood T cells in healthy people across ages. Turning to the study itself: The template switching approach captured approximately one barcoded beta molecule for every two T cells.

This clonotype was counted a single time. Its target is unknown. Primed by a sample-barcoded 5' primer and a J-beta primer mix, a second PCR proceeded for 7 to 11 cycles. A template-switch adaptor that had 12 random nucleotides put a tag on each cDNA molecule. TCRdb used MiXCR to reprocess the 5' RACE reads, holding one entry per CDR3 protein. The sample carries around 1,100,000 distinct CDR3 sequences, more than 30% recorded once. V was clipped by 2 bases and J by 2 bases; unmatched bases: 6. The CDR3 consists of 16 residues. Germline loops: CDR1 SGHAT, CDR2 FQNNGV. Study conclusions and caveats: The long-lived group displayed more naive CD4+ cells, plus higher diversity, than the aged donors did.

This receptor was obtained from a man aged 18 to 30 in good health. The chain joins TRBV11-2 to TRBJ2-3; 8 nucleotides match TRBD2. What was sequenced was blood. In DNA, the CDR3 is TGTGCCAGCAGCTTATACCTAGCGGGTACCACAGATACGCAGTATTTT. Amino acids: CASSLYLAGTTDTQYF.